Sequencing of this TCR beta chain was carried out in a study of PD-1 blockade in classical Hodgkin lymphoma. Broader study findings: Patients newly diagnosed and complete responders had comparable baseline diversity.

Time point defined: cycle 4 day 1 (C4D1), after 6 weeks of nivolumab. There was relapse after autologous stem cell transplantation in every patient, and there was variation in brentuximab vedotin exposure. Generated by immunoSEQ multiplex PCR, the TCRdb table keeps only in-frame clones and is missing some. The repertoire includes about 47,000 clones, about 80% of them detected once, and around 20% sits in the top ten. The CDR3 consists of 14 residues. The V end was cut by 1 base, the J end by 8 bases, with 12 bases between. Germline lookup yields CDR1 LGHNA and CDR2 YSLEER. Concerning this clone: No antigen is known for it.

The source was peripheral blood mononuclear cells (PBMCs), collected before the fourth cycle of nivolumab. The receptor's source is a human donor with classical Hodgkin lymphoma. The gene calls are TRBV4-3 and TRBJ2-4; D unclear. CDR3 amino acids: CASSQGSHSDIQYF. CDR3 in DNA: TGCGCCAGCAGCCAAGGCAGTCACTCGGACATTCAGTACTTC.